This TCR beta chain stems from a study of T cell clonality in common variable immunodeficiency (dated by TCRdb to 2013 to 2016). Both CVID patients and healthy controls were predominantly of Caucasian heritage. From each donor, 5 to 8 ml of heparinized peripheral whole blood was collected. Genomic DNA from adults with common variable immune deficiency (CVID) and from healthy adult controls was used to sequence TCRbeta CDR3 repertoires. There were around 22 healthy adult volunteers in the control group (around twelve female and 10 male), ranging in age from about 20 to 75 years, with a mean age of around 36. To isolate peripheral blood mononuclear cells, diluted blood was subjected to density centrifugation over Hypaque 1077 or Ficoll-Paque. Genomic DNA was obtained from unsorted mononuclear cells using either Qiagen column purification or a centrifugation-based method. Trimming costs V 5 bases and J 1 base, and their ends lie 12 bases apart. The CDR1 and CDR2 encoded by the germline V gene are SGHVS and FNYEAQ. Measured from the cysteine to the phenylalanine, the CDR3 is 15 residues long. Only the CDR3 bases that were read are kept: 36 of them, in frame from base 1.

Study-wide findings and limitations: Patient heterogeneity within the CVID cohort put limits on correlating repertoire features with clinical complications. According to the authors, finding the cause of the higher clonality in CVID would require sequencing the repertoires of T cell subpopulations. Fewer TCRbeta clones were shared among CVID subjects than among healthy controls (p < 0.0001). Fewer deletions and N-nucleotide insertions were reportedly observed in CVID TCRbeta sequences, and highly modified clones with 13 or more V deletions were reportedly absent from CVID TCRbeta sequences. Compared with healthy controls, CVID subjects showed increased TCRbeta clonality (t-test p = 0.018), a feature most characteristic of about a third of subjects. Although equal DNA input was used, an average of approximately 82,000 unique sequences per sample was obtained for controls, compared with approximately 32,000 for CVID samples.

For sequencing, equivalent amounts of genomic DNA were input from CVID and control samples. For every sample, a 60 bp segment covering the rearranged TCRbeta CDR3 region was amplified and then sequenced. The immunoSEQ assay, a bias-corrected multiplex PCR combined with high-throughput sequencing, was used for TCRbeta amplification. From the authors' description of their analysis: Every unique nucleotide sequence was considered a clone and was annotated with V, D and J genes, copy number and frequency. Sequences were labeled productive if in frame, and non-productive if out of frame or containing stop codons. As previously described, clonality was computed from Shannon's entropy. The predicted amino acid sequences of productive clones were used to derive the mean CDR3 Kyte-Doolittle hydropathy. The R hclust function was used to hierarchically cluster scaled V gene usage with Manhattan distance and complete linkage. Clone sharing by CDR3 amino acid sequence was assessed by resampling 12 repertoires per group over 100 rounds. The repertoires were screened for roughly 70 published EBV-specific TCRbeta sequences and approximately 230 published CMV-specific TCRbeta sequences. After a couple of CVID samples that produced fewer than 10,000 sequences were dropped from the analysis, around 41 CVID repertoires remained. TCRdb mirrors the immuneACCESS table, restricted to in-frame sequences. Some clones are absent from its copies; in checked studies, under half trace to an unresolved V gene, and the reason for the others is unknown. The V and J calls and clone size come from that table; D and trimming were worked out from the DNA. The sample counts about 52,000 clones, each observed more than once. 2% to 2.5% of the sample is taken by the ten largest.

There are a few counts of this clone. The specificity of this receptor is unknown. The read ends 3 residues before the CDR3 terminus; that terminus is restored from the germline J gene. Source material: peripheral blood mononuclear cells. This TCR was recovered from a person between 18 and 70 years old in good health. In this chain, TRBV7-6 is recombined with TRBJ1-5; TRBD1 might be the D gene, on 6 matching bases. CDR3 bases read: TGTGCCAGCAGCCCCACAGGACAGAGCAATCAGCCC. Translation gives CASSPTGQSNQP. The full CDR3 sequence reads CASSPTGQSNQPQHF.